This TCR beta chain was recovered during a study of T cell changes during pregnancy in multiple sclerosis. V was pared by 5 bases and J by 0 bases, with 6 bases of the junction left unmatched. The CDR3 spans 16 residues. From germline, CDR1 is MNHEY and CDR2 SMNVEV (reference sequence). Data came from immunoSEQ multiplex PCR; TCRdb stores just in-frame clones and leaves some out. The repertoire holds 50,000 to 55,000 clones, with 80% to 95% as singletons. This chain joins TRBV27 and TRBJ2-2, with 7 nucleotides matching TRBD1. The sequencing used CD4+ T cells from peripheral blood mononuclear cells, collected after pregnancy. The sequence was collected from a female donor with multiple sclerosis, enrolled in a pregnancy study. The CDR3 DNA is TGTGCCAGCAGTCTACAAAGGGGGCCGAACACCGGGGAGCTGTTTTTT. Amino acid sequence: CASSLQRGPNTGELFF.